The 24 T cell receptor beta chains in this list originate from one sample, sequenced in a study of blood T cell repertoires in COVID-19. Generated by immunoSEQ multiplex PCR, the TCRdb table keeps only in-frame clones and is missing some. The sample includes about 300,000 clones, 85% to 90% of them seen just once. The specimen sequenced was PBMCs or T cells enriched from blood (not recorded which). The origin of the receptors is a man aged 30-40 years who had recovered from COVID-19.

CDR3 sequence (DNA): TGTGCCAGCAGTGTCGGACAGGGGTCCTATGGCTACACCTTC. It is translated as CASSVGQGSYGYTF. The chain links TRBV6-4 to TRBJ1-2; 9 bases map to TRBD1. The J segment lost 4 bases and the V segment lost 4 bases, leaving 4 bases of the junction unmatched. This CDR3 region has 14 residues. Germline V gene sequence: CDR1 MRHNA, CDR2 SNTAGT.

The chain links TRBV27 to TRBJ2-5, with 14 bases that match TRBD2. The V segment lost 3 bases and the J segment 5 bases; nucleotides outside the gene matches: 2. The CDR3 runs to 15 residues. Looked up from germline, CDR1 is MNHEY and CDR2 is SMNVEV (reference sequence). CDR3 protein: CASSLTSGGAETQYF. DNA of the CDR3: TGTGCCAGCAGTTTGACTAGCGGGGGGGCGGAGACCCAGTACTTC.

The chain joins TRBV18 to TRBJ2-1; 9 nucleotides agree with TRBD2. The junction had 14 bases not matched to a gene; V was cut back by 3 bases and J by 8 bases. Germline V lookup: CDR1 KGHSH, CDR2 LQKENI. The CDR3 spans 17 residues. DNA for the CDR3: TGTGCCAGCTCACCCCTAGCGGGGACTAGCCCTTTGGATGAGCAGTTCTTC. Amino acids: CASSPLAGTSPLDEQFF.

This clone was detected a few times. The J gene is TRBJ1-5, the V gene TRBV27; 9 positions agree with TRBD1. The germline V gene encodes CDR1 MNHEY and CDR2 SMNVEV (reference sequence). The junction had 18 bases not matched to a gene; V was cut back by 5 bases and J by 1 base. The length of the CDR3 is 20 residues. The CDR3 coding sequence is TGTGCCAGCAGTCAATCTCGCATAAGACAGGGGGAGAGGAGCAATCAGCCCCAGCATTTT. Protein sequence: CASSQSRIRQGERSNQPQHF.

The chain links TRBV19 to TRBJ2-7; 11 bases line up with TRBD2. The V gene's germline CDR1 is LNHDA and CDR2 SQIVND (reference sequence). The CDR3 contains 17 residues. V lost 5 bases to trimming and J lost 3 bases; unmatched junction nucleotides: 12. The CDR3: CASSLRPTSGGGYEQYF. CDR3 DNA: TGTGCCAGTAGTCTCCGACCAACTAGCGGGGGAGGCTACGAGCAGTACTTC.

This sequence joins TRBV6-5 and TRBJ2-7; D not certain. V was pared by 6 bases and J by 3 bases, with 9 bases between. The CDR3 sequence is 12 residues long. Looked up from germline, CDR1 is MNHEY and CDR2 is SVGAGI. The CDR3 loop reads CASRADYYEQYF. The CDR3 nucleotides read TGTGCCAGCAGGGCAGATTACTACGAGCAGTACTTC.

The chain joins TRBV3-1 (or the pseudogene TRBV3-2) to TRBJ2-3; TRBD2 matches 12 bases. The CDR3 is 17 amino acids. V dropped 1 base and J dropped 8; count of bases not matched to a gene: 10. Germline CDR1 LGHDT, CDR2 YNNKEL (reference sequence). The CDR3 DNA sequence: TGTGCCAGCAGCCAAGCTAATGGACTAGCGGGGACGGGTACGCAGTATTTT. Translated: CASSQANGLAGTGTQYF.

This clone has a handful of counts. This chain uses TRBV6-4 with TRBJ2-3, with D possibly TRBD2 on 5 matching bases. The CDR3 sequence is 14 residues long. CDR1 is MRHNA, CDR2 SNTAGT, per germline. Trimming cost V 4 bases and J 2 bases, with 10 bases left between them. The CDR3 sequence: CASSGGDDTDTQYF. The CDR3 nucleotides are TGTGCCAGCAGTGGGGGAGACGACACAGATACGCAGTATTTT.

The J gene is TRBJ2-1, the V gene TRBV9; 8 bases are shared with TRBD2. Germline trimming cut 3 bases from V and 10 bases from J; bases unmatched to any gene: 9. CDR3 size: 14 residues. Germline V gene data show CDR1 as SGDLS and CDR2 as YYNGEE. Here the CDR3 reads CASSGGLASREQFF. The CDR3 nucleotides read TGTGCCAGCAGCGGCGGACTAGCCTCACGAGAGCAGTTCTTC.

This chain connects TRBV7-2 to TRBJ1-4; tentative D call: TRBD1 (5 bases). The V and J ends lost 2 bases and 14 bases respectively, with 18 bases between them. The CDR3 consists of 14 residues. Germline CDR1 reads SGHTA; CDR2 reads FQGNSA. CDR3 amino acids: CASSLLGGYGSLFF. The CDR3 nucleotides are TGTGCCAGCAGCTTACTCGGGGGATACGGGTCCCTGTTTTTT.

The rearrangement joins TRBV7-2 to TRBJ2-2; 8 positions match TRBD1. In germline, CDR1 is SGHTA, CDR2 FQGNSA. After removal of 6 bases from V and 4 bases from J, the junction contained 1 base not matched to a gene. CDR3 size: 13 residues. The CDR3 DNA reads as TGTGCCAGCAGAACAGGGGGCACCGGGGAGCTGTTTTTT. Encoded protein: CASRTGGTGELFF.

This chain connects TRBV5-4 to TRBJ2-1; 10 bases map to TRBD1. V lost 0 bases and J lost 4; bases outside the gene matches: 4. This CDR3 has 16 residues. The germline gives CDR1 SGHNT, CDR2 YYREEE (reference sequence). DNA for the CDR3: TGTGCCAGCAGCTTGGAACCGGGACAGGGGTACAATGAGCAGTTCTTC. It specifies CASSLEPGQGYNEQFF.

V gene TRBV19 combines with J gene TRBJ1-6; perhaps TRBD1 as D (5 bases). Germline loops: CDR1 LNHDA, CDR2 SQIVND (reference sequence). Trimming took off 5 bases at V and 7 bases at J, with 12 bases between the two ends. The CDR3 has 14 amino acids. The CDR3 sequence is CASSVQGTNSPLHF. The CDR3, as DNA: TGTGCCAGTAGTGTCCAGGGTACGAATTCACCCCTCCACTTT. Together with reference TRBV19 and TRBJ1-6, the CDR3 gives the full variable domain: DGGITQSPKYLFRKEGQNVTLSCEQNLNHDAMYWYRQDPGQGLRLIYYSQIVNDFQKGDIAEGYSVSREKKESFPLTVTSAQKNPTAFYLCASSVQGTNSPLHFGNGTRLTVT.

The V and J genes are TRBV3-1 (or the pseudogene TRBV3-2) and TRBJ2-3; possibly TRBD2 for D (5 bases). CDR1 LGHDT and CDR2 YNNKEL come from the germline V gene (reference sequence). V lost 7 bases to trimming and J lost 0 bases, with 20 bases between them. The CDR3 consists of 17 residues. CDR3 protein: CASNGNKISTSTDTQYF. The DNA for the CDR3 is TGTGCCAGCAACGGGAATAAAATCTCGACTAGCACAGATACGCAGTATTTT.

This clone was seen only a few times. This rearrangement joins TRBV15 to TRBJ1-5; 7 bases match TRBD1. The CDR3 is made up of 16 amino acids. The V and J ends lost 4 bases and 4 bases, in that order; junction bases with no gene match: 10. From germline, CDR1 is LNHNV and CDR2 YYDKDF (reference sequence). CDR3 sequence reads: CATSTGQAVGNQPQHF. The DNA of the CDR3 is TGTGCCACCAGCACCGGACAGGCGGTAGGTAATCAGCCCCAGCATTTT.

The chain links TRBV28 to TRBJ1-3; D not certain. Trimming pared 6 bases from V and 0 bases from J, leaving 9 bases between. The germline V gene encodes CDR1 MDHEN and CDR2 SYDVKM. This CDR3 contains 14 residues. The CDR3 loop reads CASRGGGSGNTIYF. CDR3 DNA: TGTGCCAGCAGGGGAGGAGGCTCTGGAAACACCATATATTTT.

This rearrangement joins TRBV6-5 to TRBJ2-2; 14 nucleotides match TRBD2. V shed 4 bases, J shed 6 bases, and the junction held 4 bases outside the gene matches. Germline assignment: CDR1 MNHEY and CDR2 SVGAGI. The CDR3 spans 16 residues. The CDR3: CASSSPTSGRAGELFF. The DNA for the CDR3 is TGTGCCAGCAGTTCCCCGACTAGCGGGAGGGCCGGGGAGCTGTTTTTT.

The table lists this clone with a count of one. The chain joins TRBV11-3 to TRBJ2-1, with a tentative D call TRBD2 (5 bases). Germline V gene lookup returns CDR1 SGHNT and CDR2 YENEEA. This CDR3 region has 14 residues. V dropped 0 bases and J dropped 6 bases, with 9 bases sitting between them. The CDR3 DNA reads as TGTGCCAGCAGCTTAGATCTAGCAATCAATGAGCAGTTCTTC. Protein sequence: CASSLDLAINEQFF.

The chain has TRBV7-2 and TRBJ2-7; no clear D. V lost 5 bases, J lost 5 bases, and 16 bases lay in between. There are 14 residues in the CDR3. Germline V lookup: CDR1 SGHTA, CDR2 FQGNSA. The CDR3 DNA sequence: TGTGCCAGCAGCCCTCCGCCGGGTCACCACGAGCAGTACTTC. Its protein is CASSPPPGHHEQYF.

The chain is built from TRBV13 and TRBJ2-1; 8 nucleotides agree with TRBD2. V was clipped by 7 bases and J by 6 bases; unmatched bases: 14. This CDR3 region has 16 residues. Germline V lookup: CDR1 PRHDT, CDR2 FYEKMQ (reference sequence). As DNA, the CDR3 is TGTGCCAGCAACCTCCTTCGGGGGGGGCTACCCAATGAGCAGTTCTTC. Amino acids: CASNLLRGGLPNEQFF.

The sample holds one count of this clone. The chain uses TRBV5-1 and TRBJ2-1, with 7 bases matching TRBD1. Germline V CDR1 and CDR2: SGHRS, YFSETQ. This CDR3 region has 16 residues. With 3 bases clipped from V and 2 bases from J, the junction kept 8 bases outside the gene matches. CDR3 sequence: CASSWTGTATYNEQFF. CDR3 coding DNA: TGCGCCAGCAGCTGGACCGGGACAGCGACCTACAATGAGCAGTTCTTC.

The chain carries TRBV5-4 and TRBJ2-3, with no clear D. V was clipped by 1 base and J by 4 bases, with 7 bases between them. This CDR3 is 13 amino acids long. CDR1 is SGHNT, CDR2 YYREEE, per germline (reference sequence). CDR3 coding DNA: TGTGCCAGCAGCTTGAAGTCGGCAGATACGCAGTATTTT. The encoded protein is CASSLKSADTQYF.

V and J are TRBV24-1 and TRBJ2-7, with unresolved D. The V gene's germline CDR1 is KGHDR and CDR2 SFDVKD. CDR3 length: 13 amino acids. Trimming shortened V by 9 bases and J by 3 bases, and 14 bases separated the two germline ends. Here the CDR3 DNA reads TGTGCCACCTCCCAGCCACCAGGCTACGAGCAGTACTTC. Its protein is CATSQPPGYEQYF.

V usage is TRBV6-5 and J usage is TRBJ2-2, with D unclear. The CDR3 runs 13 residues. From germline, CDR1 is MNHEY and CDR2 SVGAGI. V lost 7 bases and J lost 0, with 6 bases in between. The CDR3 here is CASTISNTGELFF. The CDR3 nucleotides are TGTGCCAGCACCATTTCGAACACCGGGGAGCTGTTTTTT.